This entry describes one TCR beta chain. The data originate from a study of blood T cells in healthy people across ages. Per the germline V gene, CDR1 is DFQATT and CDR2 is SNEGSKA (reference sequence). The CDR3 contains 15 residues. Trimming shortened V by 5 bases and J by 1 base, and 17 bases separated the two germline ends. Sample-barcoded 5' priming and a J-beta primer mix drove a second PCR of 7 to 11 cycles. CDR3-containing paired-end reads numbering at least 2.5 million came from each sample. Each CDR3 protein is one row after TCRdb ran MiXCR on the 5' RACE reads. The sample shows roughly 790,000 distinct CDR3 sequences, about 42% of them seen only once.

The sample consisted of blood. This receptor was taken from an older woman in good health. This chain connects TRBV20-1 to TRBJ2-5; D unresolved. CDR3 DNA: TGCAGTGCTGGTCCCCCCGCTGTCAGCCAAGAGACCCAGTACTTC. This translates into CSAGPPAVSQETQYF.